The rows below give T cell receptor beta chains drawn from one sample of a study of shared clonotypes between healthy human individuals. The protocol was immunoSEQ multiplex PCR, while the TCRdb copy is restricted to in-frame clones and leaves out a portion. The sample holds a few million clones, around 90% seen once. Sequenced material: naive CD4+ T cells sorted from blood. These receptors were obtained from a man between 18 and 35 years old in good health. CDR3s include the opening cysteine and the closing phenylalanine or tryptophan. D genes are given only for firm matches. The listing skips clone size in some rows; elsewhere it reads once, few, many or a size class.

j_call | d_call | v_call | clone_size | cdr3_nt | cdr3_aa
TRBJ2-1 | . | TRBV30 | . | TGTGCCTGGAGTCCCTCCCGGGGCGCAAGCTCCTACAATGAGCAGTTCTTC | CAWSPSRGASSYNEQFF
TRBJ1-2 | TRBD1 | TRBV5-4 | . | TGTGCCAGCAGCCCGGGACAGCGAACTAACTATGGCTACACCTTC | CASSPGQRTNYGYTF
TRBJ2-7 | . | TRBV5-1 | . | TGCGCCAGCAACCGGGAGACTAGCTCCTACGAGCAGTACTTC | CASNRETSSYEQYF
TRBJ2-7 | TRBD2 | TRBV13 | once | TGTGCCAGCAGCTTCGGGGGGACGGATCTTTACGAGCAGTACTTC | CASSFGGTDLYEQYF
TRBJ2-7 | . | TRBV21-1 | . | TGTGCCAGCAGCACCGGACAGAGTTTCTCCTACGAGCAGTACTTC | CASSTGQSFSYEQYF
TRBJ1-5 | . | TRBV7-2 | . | TGTGCCAGCAGCTTAGTGGGCGGTTTATATAGCAATCAGCCCCAGCATTTT | CASSLVGGLYSNQPQHF
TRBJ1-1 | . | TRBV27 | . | TGTGCCAGCAGAATCTCGGGACAACCGAACACTGAAGCTTTCTTT | CASRISGQPNTEAFF
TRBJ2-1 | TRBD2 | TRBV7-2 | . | TGTGCCAGCAGCTTAAATGCCCTAGCGGTTTATTACAATGAGCAGTTCTTC | CASSLNALAVYYNEQFF
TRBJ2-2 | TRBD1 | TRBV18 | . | TGTGCCAGCTCAAGGGGACAGGGATCTACCGGGGAGCTGTTTTTT | CASSRGQGSTGELFF
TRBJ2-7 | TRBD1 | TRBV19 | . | TGTGCCAGTAGTATCACAGGGACAGCAAACTCCTACGAGCAGTACTTC | CASSITGTANSYEQYF
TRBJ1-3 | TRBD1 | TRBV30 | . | TGTGCCTGCTCCCATCAGGGGGCATCTGGAAACACCATATATTTT | CACSHQGASGNTIYF
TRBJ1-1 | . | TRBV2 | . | TGTGCCAGCAGTGAGCCCGGACGGCAGAACACTGAAGCTTTCTTT | CASSEPGRQNTEAFF
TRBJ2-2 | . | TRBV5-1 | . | TGCGCCAGCAGCCACAGGTCGAACACCGGGGAGCTGTTTTTT | CASSHRSNTGELFF
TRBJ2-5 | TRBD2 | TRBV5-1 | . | TGCGCCAGCAGCCCCGGGACTAGCGGGGGGGCAGAGACCCAGTACTTC | CASSPGTSGGAETQYF
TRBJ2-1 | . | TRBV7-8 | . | TGTGCCAGCAGCTTAGATCGGGGAAATGAGCAGTTCTTC | CASSLDRGNEQFF
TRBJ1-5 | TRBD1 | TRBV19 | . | TGTGCCAGTAGGGATGTGGGGACAGTCAATCAGCCCCAGCATTTT | CASRDVGTVNQPQHF
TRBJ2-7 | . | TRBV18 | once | TGTGCCAGCTCACCCTCCGAGTGGAGCGGTCGCTACGAGCAGTACTTC | CASSPSEWSGRYEQYF
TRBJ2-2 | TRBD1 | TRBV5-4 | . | TGTGCCAGCAGTCCCAGCCCAGACAGGGTGGACACCGGGGAGCTGTTTTTT | CASSPSPDRVDTGELFF
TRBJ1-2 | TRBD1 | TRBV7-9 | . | TGTGCCAGCAGCTTAGGACAGGGATCTCCCCTTTTTGGTGGCTACACCTTC | CASSLGQGSPLFGGYTF
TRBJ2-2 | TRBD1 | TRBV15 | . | TGTGCCACCAGCAGAGGAGATTGGACAGGCGTGAACACCGGGGAGCTGTTTTTT | CATSRGDWTGVNTGELFF
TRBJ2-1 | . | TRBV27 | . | TGTGCCAGCAGTTTAAACAGGCTCAATGAGCAGTTCTTC | CASSLNRLNEQFF
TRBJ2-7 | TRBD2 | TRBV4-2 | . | TGTGCCAGTCGACGGACTAGCGGACCTGACGAGCAGTACTTC | CASRRTSGPDEQYF
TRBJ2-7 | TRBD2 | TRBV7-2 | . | TGTGCCAGCAGCTTGAGCGGGATAGCGGTCTACGAGCAGTACTTC | CASSLSGIAVYEQYF
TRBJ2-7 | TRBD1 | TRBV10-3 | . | TGTGCCATCCGAGCAGGGGGCGGTGCGGCTGAGCAGTACTTC | CAIRAGGGAAEQYF
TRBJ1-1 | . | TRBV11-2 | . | TGTGCCAGCAGCTTAGCCCAGTACACTGAAGCTTTCTTT | CASSLAQYTEAFF
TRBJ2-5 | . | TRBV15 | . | TGTGCCACCAGCAGAGAGGCCCCCGGGGAGACCCAGTACTTC | CATSREAPGETQYF
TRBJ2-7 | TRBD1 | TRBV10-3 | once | TGTGCCATCAGTGCAACCGGGACAGGGGATTTCTACGAGCAGTACTTC | CAISATGTGDFYEQYF
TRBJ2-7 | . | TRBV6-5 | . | TGTGCCAGCAGTCTGGGACCGAGCAATACCTACGAGCAGTACTTC | CASSLGPSNTYEQYF
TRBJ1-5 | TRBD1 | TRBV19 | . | TGTGCCAGTAGTCTCCTTGACAGGGGGCCGGGTCAGCCCCAGCATTTT | CASSLLDRGPGQPQHF
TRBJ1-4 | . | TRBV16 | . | TGTGCCAGCAGCCAAAGTTTGACAGTCTTTGAAAAACTGTTTTTT | CASSQSLTVFEKLFF
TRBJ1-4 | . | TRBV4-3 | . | TGCGCCAGCAGCCAAGAAGGGAGCTGGAGCGGGGAAAAACTGTTTTTT | CASSQEGSWSGEKLFF
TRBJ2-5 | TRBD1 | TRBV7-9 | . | TGTGCCAGCAGCTTATGGACAGGGCTGGGGACCCAGTACTTC | CASSLWTGLGTQYF
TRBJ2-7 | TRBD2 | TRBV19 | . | TGTGCCAAATCTAGCGGGAGGGTTTACGAGCAGTACTTC | CAKSSGRVYEQYF
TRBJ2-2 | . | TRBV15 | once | TGTGCCACCAGCAGAGAAGGCCCAGGGCAGGGCACCGGGGAGCTGTTTTTT | CATSREGPGQGTGELFF
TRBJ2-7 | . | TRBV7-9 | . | TGTGCCAGCAGCTTATTGGGACTCTCCTACGAGCAGTACTTC | CASSLLGLSYEQYF
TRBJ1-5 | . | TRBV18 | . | TGTGCCAGCTCACCTAGCACAAATAGCAATCAGCCCCAGCATTTT | CASSPSTNSNQPQHF
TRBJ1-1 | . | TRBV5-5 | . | TGTGCCAGCAGCTTGGCTGGGGGGAACACTGAAGCTTTCTTT | CASSLAGGNTEAFF
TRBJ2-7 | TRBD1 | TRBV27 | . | TGTGCCAGCCCGGGGACAGGGGGATTTACCTACGAGCAGTACTTC | CASPGTGGFTYEQYF
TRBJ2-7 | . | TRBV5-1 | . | TGCGCCAGCAGCACGGGAAACTCCTACGAGCAGTACTTC | CASSTGNSYEQYF
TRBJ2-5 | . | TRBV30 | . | TGTGCCTGGAGTCCGGGGGAGGAGACCCAGTACTTC | CAWSPGEETQYF
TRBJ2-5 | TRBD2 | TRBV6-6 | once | TGTGCCAGCCGAAAGCGGGAACGGGAGACCCAGTACTTC | CASRKRERETQYF
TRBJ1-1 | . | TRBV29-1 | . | TGCAGCGTTGAGGTTTCTGGGGGGCCCACTGAAGCTTTCTTT | CSVEVSGGPTEAFF
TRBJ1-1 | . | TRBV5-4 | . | TGTGCCAGCAGCTTGAGGGAACGTACGAACACTGAAGCTTTCTTT | CASSLRERTNTEAFF
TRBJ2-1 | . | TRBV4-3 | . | TGCGCCAGCAGCCATGAGCGGTACAATGAGCAGTTCTTC | CASSHERYNEQFF
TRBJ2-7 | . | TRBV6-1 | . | TGTGCCAGCAGTGAAGTCGGAGTATACGAGCAGTACTTC | CASSEVGVYEQYF
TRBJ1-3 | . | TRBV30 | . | TGTGCCTGGGGACGGGGGCCCGGAAACACCATATATTTT | CAWGRGPGNTIYF
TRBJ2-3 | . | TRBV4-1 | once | TGCGCCAGCAGCCCCCGACTAGGTCAAAGCACAGATACGCAGTATTTT | CASSPRLGQSTDTQYF
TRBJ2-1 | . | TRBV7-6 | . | TGTGCCAGCAGCCCAAACTCGGGGTCCTACAATGAGCAGTTCTTC | CASSPNSGSYNEQFF
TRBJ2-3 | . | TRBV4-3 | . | TGCGCCAGCAGCCAAGATGGGTCTAAGGGAACAGATACGCAGTATTTT | CASSQDGSKGTDTQYF
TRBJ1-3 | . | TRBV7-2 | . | TGTGCCAGCAGCGGCGGGGCTGGAAACACCATATATTTT | CASSGGAGNTIYF
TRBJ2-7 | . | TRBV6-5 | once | TGTGCCAGCACACGAAACTACGAGCAGTACTTC | CASTRNYEQYF
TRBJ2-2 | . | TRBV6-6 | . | TGTGCCCCTGGGGCAGCGATTACCCCGAACGAGCTGTTTTTT | CAPGAAITPNELFF
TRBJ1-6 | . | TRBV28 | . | TGTGCCAGCAGTTCTGTCCGGCTGGATAATTCACCCCTCCACTTT | CASSSVRLDNSPLHF